Listed below are T cell receptor beta chains from one sample, sequenced in a study of regulatory T cells in long-lasting Graves disease. MiXCR, applied by TCRdb to the multiplex PCR reads, yields one record per CDR3 protein. The repertoire holds a few hundred thousand distinct CDR3 sequences, with about 20% as singletons. The sequenced sample was peripheral blood mononuclear cells (PBMCs), obtained when the disease was refractory, from a patient treated with antithyroid drugs. These receptors were obtained from a female donor with Graves disease. CDR3s include the opening cysteine and the closing phenylalanine or tryptophan.

j_call,v_call,cdr3_aa
TRBJ1-4,TRBV6-1,CASSRGGMTTNEKLFF
TRBJ2-4,TRBV6-1,CASRLGGSPTLAKNIQYF
TRBJ1-1,TRBV5-1,CASSGWWVRDRAFF
TRBJ2-5,TRBV3-1,CASNQPWETQYF
TRBJ1-5,TRBV29-1,CSVEDGGGQPQHF
TRBJ2-1,TRBV11-2,CASSYRTSSNEQFF
TRBJ2-7,TRBV6-2/TRBV6-3,CASSYKAPRRTYEQYF
TRBJ2-7,TRBV7-3,CASSSHGTTYEQYF
TRBJ1-4,TRBV20-1,CSAIAGTEGGKLFF
TRBJ1-4,TRBV27,CASSLGTDSEKLFF
TRBJ2-7,TRBV5-1,CASSLTSGSFCEQYF
TRBJ1-2,TRBV9,CASSGGGLLYGYTF
TRBJ1-1,TRBV11-2,CASSRVNTEAFF
TRBJ2-2,TRBV24-1,CATEGRSTGELFF
TRBJ1-1,TRBV19,CASSIGPRTEAFF
TRBJ2-2,TRBV20-1,CSAHPTGGNTGELFF
TRBJ2-7,TRBV5-1,CASSPPEAESSYEQYF
TRBJ2-7,TRBV19,CASSIDGAGIYEQYF
TRBJ2-6,TRBV2,CASSEGGRGLGGANVLTF
TRBJ2-5,TRBV5-1,CASSNPDRVETQYF
TRBJ2-2,TRBV20-1,CSASPLAGRNTGELFF
TRBJ2-7,TRBV5-1,CASSLGTGELTYEQYF
TRBJ1-2,TRBV9,CASSRSLEGAYGYTF
TRBJ1-1,TRBV27,CASRRDRANTEAFF
TRBJ2-7,TRBV7-9,CASSKTSVPHEQYF
TRBJ1-6,TRBV28,CASTTTGDSPLHF
TRBJ1-3,TRBV5-1,CASSLDTRLLSGNTIYF
TRBJ1-1,TRBV2,CASKSEGTAEAFF
TRBJ1-2,TRBV10-3,CAIRQGAEGYTF
TRBJ1-3,TRBV2,CATLLLGQRSGNTIYF
TRBJ1-2,TRBV20-1,CSASATRGNYGYTF
TRBJ1-4,TRBV2,CASSEAGGHEKLFF